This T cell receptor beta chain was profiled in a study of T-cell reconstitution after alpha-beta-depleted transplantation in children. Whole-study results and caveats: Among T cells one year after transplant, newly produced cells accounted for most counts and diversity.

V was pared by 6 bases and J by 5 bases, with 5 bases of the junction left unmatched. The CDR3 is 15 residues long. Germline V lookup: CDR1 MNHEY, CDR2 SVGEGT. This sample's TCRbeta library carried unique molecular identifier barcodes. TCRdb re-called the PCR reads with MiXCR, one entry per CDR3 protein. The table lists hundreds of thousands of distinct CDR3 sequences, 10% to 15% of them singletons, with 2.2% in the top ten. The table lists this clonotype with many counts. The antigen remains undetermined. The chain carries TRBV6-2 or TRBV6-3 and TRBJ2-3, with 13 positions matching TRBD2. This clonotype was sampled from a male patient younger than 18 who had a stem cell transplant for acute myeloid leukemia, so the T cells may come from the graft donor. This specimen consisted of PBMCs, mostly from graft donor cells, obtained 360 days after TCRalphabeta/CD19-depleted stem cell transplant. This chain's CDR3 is CASSPGLAGLDTQYF. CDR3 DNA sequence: TGTGCCAGCAGCCCGGGACTAGCGGGATTAGATACGCAGTATTTT.